This T cell receptor (beta chain) was sequenced for a study of OX40 agonist ivuxolimab in advanced cancers. Study-level background: The dose-escalation cohort had hepatocellular carcinoma, melanoma, renal cell or head and neck cancer. A male proportion of about 84% was recorded, with mean age approximately 57 years and range about 23 to 90. Findings of the study overall: Clonal expansion by week 6 occurred in CD4+ and CD8+ blood T cells (at 0.1 to 3.0 mg/kg). Averaging showed that CD8+ T cells had more expanded clones than CD4+ did.

CDR1 SGHDT and CDR2 YYEEEE come from the germline V gene. This CDR3 is built from 13 residues. V was cut by 1 base and J by 3 bases, with 8 bases left in between. As regards this clone: Its target is not known.

This table comes from immunoSEQ multiplex PCR, and its TCRdb copy is limited to in-frame clones, with some not included. The data contain about 92,000 clones, roughly 91% of them singletons. The rearrangement joins TRBV5-6 to TRBJ2-7, with D perhaps TRBD1 or TRBD2 (6 bases each). This sequence was found in an adult with an advanced solid tumor such as melanoma, head and neck, liver or kidney cancer. Specimen: CD4+ or CD8+ T cells sorted from blood, collected in a trial of the OX40 agonist ivuxolimab. CDR3 in amino acids: CASSLRGLYEQYF. The CDR3 nucleotides are TGTGCCAGCAGCTTGCGGGGGCTCTACGAGCAGTACTTC.